This TCR beta chain was sequenced in a study of blood T cell repertoires in COVID-19. Study in general: Both acute and convalescent COVID-19 samples were obtained from the United States, Italy and Spain. Sample material is recorded as cDNA or gDNA derived from T cells, B-cell-depleted T cells, or PBMCs.

The data were produced by immunoSEQ multiplex PCR, yet TCRdb's version contains in-frame clones alone and is incomplete. The repertoire holds 100,000 to 150,000 clones, with more than 75% as singletons. V was pared by 6 bases and J by 7 bases, with 8 bases of the junction left unmatched. Germline values: CDR1 KGHSH, CDR2 LQKENI. This CDR3 comprises 14 residues. Input material: peripheral blood. This TCR was recovered from a human donor in a cohort sampled during active COVID-19. The chain links TRBV18 to TRBJ2-1; 8 bases are shared with TRBD1. DNA of the CDR3: TGTGCCAGCTCGCCTAGGACAGGGTCAAATGAGCAGTTCTTC. It encodes CASSPRTGSNEQFF.